This entry features one TCR beta chain sequence. Libraries were prepared by immunoSEQ multiplex PCR; TCRdb keeps only in-frame clonotypes and omits some of them. Found here are tens of thousands of clones, approximately 88% of them singletons; the top ten hold 8% to 10%. The CDR3 is made up of 14 amino acids. Per germline, CDR1 KGHSH and CDR2 LQKENI. V was clipped by 3 bases and J by 7 bases, with 13 bases between them. This specimen comes from a study of OX40 agonist ivuxolimab in advanced cancers. The V gene is TRBV18, the J gene TRBJ2-1; either TRBD1 or TRBD2 may fit D (5 bases each). The receptor was derived from an adult with an advanced solid tumor such as melanoma, head and neck, liver or kidney cancer. This specimen consisted of CD4+ or CD8+ T cells sorted from blood, obtained in a trial of the OX40 agonist ivuxolimab. CDR3 sequence reads: CASSPTKGTNEQFF. In DNA form, the CDR3 reads TGTGCCAGCTCACCGACTAAGGGGACGAATGAGCAGTTCTTC.